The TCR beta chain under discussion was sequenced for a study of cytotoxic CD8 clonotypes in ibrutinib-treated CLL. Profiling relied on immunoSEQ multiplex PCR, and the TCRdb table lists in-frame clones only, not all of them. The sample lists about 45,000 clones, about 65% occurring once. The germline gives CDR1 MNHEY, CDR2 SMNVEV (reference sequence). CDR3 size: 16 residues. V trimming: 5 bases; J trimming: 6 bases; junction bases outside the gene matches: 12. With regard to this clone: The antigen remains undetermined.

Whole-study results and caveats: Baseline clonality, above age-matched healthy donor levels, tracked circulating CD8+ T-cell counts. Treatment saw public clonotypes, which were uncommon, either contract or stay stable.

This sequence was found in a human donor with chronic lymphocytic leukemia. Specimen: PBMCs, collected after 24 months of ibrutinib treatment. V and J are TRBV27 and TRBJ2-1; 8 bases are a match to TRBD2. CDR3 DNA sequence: TGTGCCAGCAGTCCCACCTCGGGAGGGCGGTTCAATGAGCAGTTCTTC. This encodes CASSPTSGGRFNEQFF.